A single sample is the source of the 9 T cell receptor beta chains below, sequenced in a study of blood T cell repertoires in COVID-19 (dated by TCRdb to the early 2020s). Libraries were constructed by the immunoSEQ multiplex PCR assay. In TCRdb, the immuneACCESS table is reduced to in-frame sequences with V and J assigned. These tables do not hold every clone; where another copy was compared, an unresolved V gene accounts for under half, and the others remain unexplained. In this sample the table shows under 300,000 clones, 82% of which occur a single time. Together, the top ten hold over 10% of the sample. The sample comprised peripheral blood. The receptor set was obtained from an older woman with active or convalescent COVID-19.

The rearrangement links TRBV2 to TRBJ2-1; TRBD2 matches at 13 bases. CDR1 is SNHLY and CDR2 is FYNNEI in the germline V gene. The CDR3 totals 16 residues. J lost 5 bases, V lost 4 bases, and 5 bases had no gene match. The CDR3 bases are TGTGCCAGCAGTGCCCCGACTAGCGGGGGGAACAATGAGCAGTTCTTC. Translating it yields CASSAPTSGGNNEQFF.

The genes are TRBV4-3 and TRBJ1-1; D perhaps matches TRBD1 (6 bases). Trimming removed 4 bases at V and 7 bases at J, with 22 bases between. The CDR3 contains 16 residues. Looked up from germline, CDR1 is LGHNA and CDR2 is YSLEER. The CDR3 reads CASSRRVDRFQDEAFF. The DNA of the CDR3 is TGCGCCAGCAGCCGTAGGGTCGACAGGTTTCAAGATGAAGCTTTCTTT.

V is TRBV12-3 or TRBV12-4 and J is TRBJ2-3; TRBD2 might be the D (6 bases). V lost 4 bases to trimming and J lost 6 bases, with 11 bases between them. The CDR3 is 13 residues long. The CDR3 spells CASSWGVEDTQYF. The DNA for the CDR3 is TGTGCCAGCAGTTGGGGGGTGGAGGATACGCAGTATTTT.

V and J are TRBV11-1 and TRBJ2-7, with TRBD1 matching over 9 bases. This CDR3 comprises 14 residues. From germline, CDR1 is SGHAT and CDR2 FQDESV (reference sequence). The junction had 6 bases not matched to a gene; V was cut back by 6 bases and J by 3 bases. Here the CDR3 DNA reads TGTGCCAGCAGTCTACAGGGGGCCCACTACGAGCAGTACTTC. It specifies CASSLQGAHYEQYF.

In its sample, this clone was seen once. CDR3 protein: CASSMPGQGKAYGYTF. CDR3 DNA sequence: TGTGCCAGCAGCATGCCCGGACAGGGAAAAGCCTATGGCTACACCTTC. V and J are TRBV4-2 and TRBJ1-2; 8 bases agree with TRBD1. Germline V lookup: CDR1 LGHNA, CDR2 YNFKEQ. The V and J ends lost 5 bases and 4 bases, in that order; junction bases with no gene match: 12. The CDR3 is 16 residues long.

The chain uses TRBV27 and TRBJ2-7, with 12 positions matching TRBD2. The CDR3 has 16 residues. V shed 2 bases and J 4 bases; nucleotides not matched to a gene: 6. Germline V gene data show CDR1 as MNHEY and CDR2 as SMNVEV (reference sequence). The CDR3 DNA is TGTGCCAGCAGTTTAAGGACTAGCGGGGCCGTATACGAGCAGTACTTC. Translation: CASSLRTSGAVYEQYF.

This clone was seen only once. The V gene is TRBV5-1, the J gene TRBJ2-3; 8 bases are shared with TRBD2. The CDR3 length is 17 residues. After removal of 2 bases from V and 3 bases from J, the junction contained 11 bases not matched to a gene. The germline gives CDR1 SGHRS, CDR2 YFSETQ. The CDR3 is CASSFNREPGGTDTQYF. As DNA, the CDR3 is TGCGCCAGCAGCTTCAACAGGGAGCCGGGGGGGACAGATACGCAGTATTTT.

The genes are TRBV6-5 and TRBJ2-1, with 8 bases lining up with TRBD2. V lost 5 bases to trimming and J lost 6 bases; unmatched junction nucleotides: 9. Looked up from germline, CDR1 is MNHEY and CDR2 is SVGAGI. CDR3 length: 15 amino acids. The CDR3 loop reads CASSKSGGGVNEQFF. The CDR3 coding sequence is TGTGCCAGCAGTAAGAGCGGGGGTGGAGTCAATGAGCAGTTCTTC.

The chain joins TRBV5-1 to TRBJ1-6; TRBD1 might be the D (6 bases). Trimming took off 0 bases at V and 9 bases at J, with 19 bases between the two ends. Germline CDR1 SGHRS, CDR2 YFSETQ. The CDR3 sequence is 17 residues long. This CDR3 reads CASSLEPRGAGGSPLHF. The CDR3 DNA reads as TGCGCCAGCAGCTTGGAGCCCAGGGGCGCTGGCGGTTCACCCCTCCACTTT.